One T cell receptor (beta chain) is described in this entry. Its target antigen remains unknown. No much larger clone exists at a distance of one base, and base qualities are not known. The data belong to a study of CD8+ T cells in alopecia areata (dated by TCRdb to the late 2010s). A note on the overall study: Treated patients were enrolled in an open-label pilot trial of oral tofacitinib at 5 to 10 mg twice daily for moderate-to-severe alopecia areata. Patients received tofacitinib for 6 to 18 months and were then followed off drug for 6 months to check for delayed response and recurrence. For the treated patients, the SALT score, which quantifies what percentage of scalp surface area is affected, served as the measure of disease severity. High-throughput TCRbeta sequencing was used to examine T cell clonal expansion in alopecia areata in both the C3H/HeJ mouse model and human patients. Scalp tissue and sorted CD4+ and CD8+ peripheral blood T cells from patchy and totalis/universalis alopecia areata patients and from healthy controls were covered by human TCRbeta sequencing. Patients on tofacitinib were biopsied at baseline and after 4 and 24 weeks of treatment, and several of the patients also had a later scalp biopsy. Scalp clonality was compared among normal scalp (n=4), patchy alopecia areata scalp (n=8), and alopecia totalis/universalis scalp (n=8). RNA was extracted with the PAXgene miRNA kit for fixed scalp, the miRNeasy kit for PBMCs, and the RNeasy kit for mouse skin. TCRbeta CDR3 regions were amplified by immunoSEQ multiplex PCR with 35 Vbeta forward and 13 Jbeta reverse primers.

Overall study outcomes, separate from this receptor: Many expanded lesional clones persisted in scalp and blood during tofacitinib treatment, which may partly explain relapse after stopping treatment. Scalp TCR repertoire analysis is complicated because resident alphabeta T cells in normal human skin are also sequenced, whereas mouse skin is dominated by gammadelta T cells. Because the treated cohort was small and included a single nonresponder, larger studies are needed to assess links between baseline CD8+ expansion and response. Compared with normal scalp, lesional scalp had higher clonality and more expanded CD8+ clones, particularly in alopecia totalis/universalis, a pattern that suggests antigenic drive. Tofacitinib significantly decreased scalp clonality and the number of expanded CD8+ clones among the top 100 scalp clones. Compared with mice, TCR sequences shared between patients were less clear, possibly partly because of HLA diversity across the patient population.

Library prep was done by the immunoSEQ multiplex PCR assay. RNA was extracted from all samples and reverse transcribed into cDNA, which served as template for TCR sequencing. SuperScript III was used for first-strand cDNA synthesis, primed with a 2:1 mix of oligo-dT and random hexamers. Amplification bias was assessed with a synthetic immune receptor repertoire, and residual bias was removed computationally. Per the authors' processing: Raw reads were preprocessed for error removal, and CDR3 was defined according to IMGT conventions as running from the conserved cysteine to phenylalanine. To get clonality, Shannon entropy was normalized by log2 of the number of productive unique TCRs and the result was subtracted from 1. Scalp TCRbeta sequences were cross-referenced with sorted blood CD4 and CD8 repertoires so that the CD4 or CD8 identity of scalp clones could be inferred. This immuneACCESS table, as held by TCRdb, lists in-frame sequences with V and J called but not all clones. Of the missing ones, under half trace to an unresolved V gene in checked studies; the others have no known cause. V and J calls and clone size are given by that table; D and trimming were obtained from the DNA. This sample has roughly 230,000 clones in its table, and approximately 40% of those were observed once. Around 2.5% of the sample is held by the ten biggest clonotypes.

Per the germline V gene (reference sequence), LNHDA is the CDR1 and SQIVND is the CDR2. The CDR3 sequence holds 13 residues, the cysteine and phenylalanine included. Just CDR3 DNA is preserved here, 39 bases in frame from base 1. Trimming accounts for 3 bases at V and 4 bases at J, while the number of junction bases matched to no gene is 0. The label giving this sample's treatment or condition can be read as: oral pan-JAK inhibitor, 5-10 mg twice daily. Lesional scalp punch biopsies and peripheral blood were obtained from alopecia areata patients. PBMCs were separated by density centrifugation and stained for CD3, CD4 and CD8, after which CD4+ and CD8+ T cells were sorted on a FACSAria.

The specimen comprised CD4+ T cells sorted from blood, sampled at roughly week 36, from a patient treated with tofacitinib. This clonotype was obtained from a human donor with alopecia areata. In this chain, TRBV19 is recombined with TRBJ2-1; 7 bases in between match TRBD2. This receptor has the CDR3 CASSMRGYNEQFF. At the DNA level, the sequence is TGTGCCAGTAGTATGCGGGGGTACAATGAGCAGTTCTTC.